The present T cell receptor beta chain was sequenced within a study of cytomegalovirus exposure and HLA in healthy donors. Points from the study as a whole: A list of approximately 160 TCR beta chains associated with cytomegalovirus was given. Some V segments, TRBV6-2 and TRBV6-3 among them, were indistinguishable and were therefore excluded. When a later analysis was performed, an Asian-associated ancestry cluster reportedly had fewer N-insertions than the roughly 700-donor mean.

The CDR3 consists of 15 residues. Per germline, CDR1 SGHTS and CDR2 YDEGEE. V was pared by 1 base and J by 4 bases, with 2 bases of the junction left unmatched. The PCR ran on 60 Vbeta and 13 Jbeta primers. Generated by immunoSEQ multiplex PCR, the TCRdb table keeps only in-frame clones and is missing some. The sample includes about 130,000 clones, 73% seen only once; the top ten take roughly 2.1%. Donors in the study were healthy people who gave bone marrow. To note about this clone: Antigen specificity is unknown.

The chain carries TRBV5-8 and TRBJ2-2, with 9 nucleotides matching TRBD1. The sequencing sample was made of PBMCs. The receptor was isolated from a woman aged 40 to 55 in good health and CMV-seropositive. This CDR3 reads CASSLRDRVTGELFF. DNA for the CDR3: TGTGCCAGCAGCTTGAGGGACAGGGTCACCGGGGAGCTGTTTTTT.